These 26 T cell receptor beta chains came from one sample sequenced in a study of T cell repertoires in cytomegalovirus infection. TCRdb re-called the reads with MiXCR, one entry per CDR3 protein. The repertoire has hundreds of thousands of distinct CDR3 sequences, 20% to 25% of them found once; the top ten carry 8%. The sequenced material came from CD8+ T cells from PBMCs. These receptor sequences come from a human donor in good health (CMV status not recorded). Some clones in this sample may be carry-over from other donors' samples.

There are many counts of this clonotype. The CDR3 sequence is CASSLDRVWYGYTF. As DNA, the CDR3 is TGTGCCAGCAGTCTCGACAGGGTATGGTATGGCTACACCTTC. This chain uses TRBV28 with TRBJ1-2; 7 bases match TRBD1. The CDR3 consists of 14 residues. With V trimmed by 5 bases and J by 5 bases, 8 bases remained unmatched. Germline CDR1 reads MDHEN; CDR2 reads SYDVKM.

The chain links TRBV29-1 to TRBJ1-1; possible D gene TRBD1, 5 bases. CDR1 and CDR2 from the germline V gene are SQVTM and ANQGSEA. This CDR3 contains 10 residues. Here the CDR3 reads CCDVTVEAFF. The CDR3 DNA is TGCTGCGACGTGACAGTAGAAGCTTTCTTT.

This clonotype was detected only a few times. The chain employs TRBV23-1 and TRBJ2-1, with D possibly being TRBD1 (5 bases). TRBV23-1 is an ORF, with its function uncertain. The ends were cut back, 2 bases at V and 0 bases at J, with 17 bases in the middle. The CDR3 has 18 amino acids. Here the CDR3 reads CASSQPTLTASSYNEQFF. The CDR3 region has the DNA TGCGCCAGCAGTCAACCGACCCTGACAGCCAGCTCCTACAATGAGCAGTTCTTC.

The chain is built from TRBV12-3 or TRBV12-4 and TRBJ2-1; 7 nucleotides match TRBD1. The CDR3 is made up of 15 amino acids. The junction had 6 bases not matched to a gene; V was cut back by 7 bases and J by 0 bases. The CDR3, as DNA: TGTGCCAGCAAAGACCGGGACAGCTCCTACAATGAGCAGTTCTTC. This gives the protein CASKDRDSSYNEQFF.

This clonotype has a handful of counts. The chain has TRBV6-6 and TRBJ1-1, with D tentatively TRBD1 (6 bases). Per the germline V gene, CDR1 is MNHNY and CDR2 is SVGAGI (reference sequence). CDR3 length: 14 amino acids. V lost 2 bases and J 0 bases, leaving 7 bases between the germline ends. This CDR3 reads CASSYGQMNTEAFF. The CDR3 DNA reads TGTGCCAGCAGTTACGGACAGATGAACACTGAAGCTTTCTTT.

This clonotype was picked up many times. The genes are TRBV27 and TRBJ2-1, with D perhaps matching TRBD1 (6 bases). The CDR3 sequence is 11 residues long. From germline, CDR1 is MNHEY and CDR2 SMNVEV (reference sequence). The ends were cut back, 6 bases at V and 6 bases at J, with 6 bases in the middle. Here the CDR3 DNA reads TGTGCCAGCAGCAGGGGCAATGAGCAGTTCTTC. Translation gives CASSRGNEQFF.

In DNA form, the CDR3 reads TGTGCCAGCAGTTTAGCGCTCAGCGGGGGGTTCCAAGAGACCCAGTACTTC. This encodes CASSLALSGGFQETQYF. This chain uses TRBV12-3 or TRBV12-4 with TRBJ2-5, with TRBD2 matching 9 bases. The ends lost 0 bases at V and 1 base at J; junction bases unmatched: 6. This CDR3 has 17 residues.

The V gene is TRBV20-1, the J gene TRBJ1-6, with D hard to call. Germline lookup yields CDR1 DFQATT and CDR2 SNEGSKA (reference sequence). The CDR3 totals 13 residues. The V end was cut by 6 bases, the J end by 5 bases, with 11 bases between. The CDR3 bases are TGCAGTGCCCAGTCCGGGGATAATTCACCCCTCCACTTT. As protein: CSAQSGDNSPLHF.

At least ten counts were recorded for this clonotype. The chain uses TRBV6-5 and TRBJ2-5; 13 bases are shared with TRBD2. Trimming took 2 bases from V and 5 from J; bases not matched to a gene: 2. Germline assignment: CDR1 MNHEY and CDR2 SVGAGI. This CDR3 contains 15 residues. The CDR3, as DNA: TGTGCCAGCAGTTACACTAGCGGGGGGGTGGAGACCCAGTACTTC. Its protein product is CASSYTSGGVETQYF.

This chain connects TRBV18 to TRBJ1-2, with D tentatively TRBD1 (5 bases). The V and J ends lost 3 bases and 3 bases respectively, with 11 bases between them. The length of the CDR3 is 14 residues. CDR1 and CDR2 (germline): KGHSH, LQKENI. This chain's CDR3 is CASSPGHTDYGYTF. CDR3 in DNA: TGTGCCAGCTCACCGGGGCACACGGACTATGGCTACACCTTC.

For this clonotype: A much larger clonotype is one base distant, so this may be a read error. The rearrangement joins TRBV12-3 or TRBV12-4 to TRBJ1-4; D remains ambiguous. This CDR3 is 15 amino acids long. Trimming left V 6 bases short and J 4 bases short, with 15 bases between. This CDR3 reads CASSRTDVRNEKLFF. Here the CDR3 DNA reads TGTGCCAGCAGCCGGACCGATGTCCGTAATGAAAAACTGTTTTTT.

The sample holds a few counts of this clonotype. V gene TRBV20-1 combines with J gene TRBJ2-1, with 8 nucleotides matching TRBD1. Unmatched junction bases numbered 4, after V lost 6 bases and J lost 3 bases. The CDR3 sequence is 13 residues long. Per germline, CDR1 DFQATT and CDR2 SNEGSKA (reference sequence). CDR3 sequence reads: CSASGQDYNEQFF. In DNA, the CDR3 is TGCAGTGCCTCGGGACAGGACTACAATGAGCAGTTCTTC.

Only a few counts were recorded for this clonotype. The chain links TRBV7-8 to TRBJ2-4, with 14 bases fitting TRBD2. With 4 bases clipped from V and 0 bases from J, the junction kept 5 bases outside the gene matches. There are 18 residues in the CDR3. Germline CDR1 SGHVS, CDR2 FQNEAQ. CDR3 in DNA: TGTGCCAGCAGCTCTCCGGGACTAGCGGGGGAAGCCAAAAACATTCAGTACTTC. This encodes CASSSPGLAGEAKNIQYF.

V gene TRBV29-1 combines with J gene TRBJ2-2, with 9 bases fitting TRBD1. CDR1 and CDR2 from the germline V gene are SQVTM and ANQGSEA. V gave up 7 bases and J gave up 4 bases; unmatched junction bases: 7. This CDR3 is built from 14 residues. Here the CDR3 DNA reads TGCAGCGCCGCCGGGACAGGGAGCACCGGGGAGCTGTTTTTT. As protein: CSAAGTGSTGELFF.

V gene TRBV7-3 combines with J gene TRBJ1-4; D possibly corresponds to TRBD1 (6 bases). V was shortened by 5 bases and J by 2 bases, with 12 bases between the two germline ends. The germline V gene has CDR1 SGHTA and CDR2 FQGTGA. CDR3 length: 15 residues. CDR3 protein: CASSIRGSTNEKLFF. The CDR3 nucleotides are TGTGCCAGCAGCATCAGGGGTTCCACTAATGAAAAACTGTTTTTT.

V and J are TRBV7-9 and TRBJ2-1; D perhaps matches TRBD1 (6 bases). The V and J ends lost 5 bases and 5 bases respectively, with 16 bases between them. Germline CDR1 and CDR2: SEHNR and FQNEAQ (reference sequence). The CDR3 contains 15 residues. The DNA for the CDR3 is TGTGCCAGCAGCCCAGATGACGGACAGAACAATGAGCAGTTCTTC. Its protein product is CASSPDDGQNNEQFF.

DNA for the CDR3: TGTGCCAGTAGAGCCCGGGACACCCGATGGGACACTGAAGCTTTCTTT. Protein: CASRARDTRWDTEAFF. The chain carries TRBV19 and TRBJ1-1, with D possibly TRBD1 on 6 matching bases. There are 16 residues in the CDR3. The V and J ends lost 6 bases and 3 bases respectively, with 20 bases between them. Germline V gene sequence: CDR1 LNHDA, CDR2 SQIVND (reference sequence).

This clonotype came up a few times. The rearrangement joins TRBV29-1 to TRBJ1-1; tentative D call: TRBD1 (6 bases). CDR1 is SQVTM, CDR2 ANQGSEA, per germline. The V end lost 7 bases, the J end lost 0 bases, and 12 bases lay between the germline ends. CDR3 length equals 13 residues. For the CDR3, the DNA is TGCAGCGGTGAGGGGGGTCTGAACACTGAAGCTTTCTTT. Its translation: CSGEGGLNTEAFF.

This chain links TRBV29-1 with TRBJ2-1; the D is unclear. Per the germline V gene, CDR1 is SQVTM and CDR2 is ANQGSEA. With 5 bases removed from V and 5 bases from J, the gap between germline ends came to 19 bases. The CDR3 sequence is 15 residues long. CDR3 sequence (DNA): TGCAGCGTTTTAGGGTTGGGCACTGTTAACAATGAGCAGTTCTTC. Protein product: CSVLGLGTVNNEQFF.

The V and J genes are TRBV20-1 and TRBJ2-1; unclear D gene. Germline V gene data show CDR1 as DFQATT and CDR2 as SNEGSKA (reference sequence). Deletions cut 1 base from V and 5 bases from J, with 9 bases between. This CDR3 region has 13 residues. The CDR3 region is CSARGTQDNEQFF. CDR3 DNA sequence: TGCAGTGCTAGAGGGACGCAGGACAATGAGCAGTTCTTC.

The chain employs TRBV12-3 or TRBV12-4 and TRBJ2-7; D is undetermined. CDR3 length: 13 amino acids. The V end lost 3 bases, the J end lost 6 bases, and 12 bases lay between the germline ends. The CDR3 protein is CASSLALASEQYV. CDR3 DNA: TGTGCCAGCAGTTTGGCGCTGGCTTCCGAGCAGTACGTC.

This clonotype was counted many times. The chain employs TRBV7-9 and TRBJ2-1; 13 bases line up with TRBD2. This CDR3 spans 18 amino acids. Germline lookup yields CDR1 SEHNR and CDR2 FQNEAQ (reference sequence). Trimming took 5 bases from V and 3 from J; bases not matched to a gene: 10. CDR3 protein: CASSTTSGGSPGYNEQFF. The CDR3 region has the DNA TGTGCCAGCAGCACGACTAGCGGGGGGTCCCCTGGCTACAATGAGCAGTTCTTC.

CDR3 nucleotides: TGCGCCAGCAGCCGCGGGCCCTCCTATAATTCACCCCTCCACTTT. It specifies CASSRGPSYNSPLHF. This chain connects TRBV4-1 to TRBJ1-6; no reliable D call. This CDR3 has 15 amino acids. Germline V gives CDR1 MGHRA, CDR2 YSYEKL. V lost 4 bases and J lost 0, with 7 bases in between.

J is TRBJ2-1 and V is TRBV7-6, with TRBD2 as a possible D gene (6 bases). This CDR3 contains 13 residues. V lost 4 bases to trimming and J lost 9 bases, with 13 bases between them. Germline V gene lookup returns CDR1 SGHVS and CDR2 FNYEAQ. CDR3 sequence: CASSSGGPLEQFF. The CDR3 DNA is TGTGCCAGCAGCTCCGGAGGGCCTCTTGAGCAGTTCTTC.

This clonotype appeared many times. The V gene is TRBV27, the J gene TRBJ2-2; D not resolved. V was shortened by 5 bases and J by 3 bases, with 4 bases between the two germline ends. In germline, CDR1 is MNHEY, CDR2 SMNVEV (reference sequence). The CDR3 is 12 amino acids. Written as DNA, the CDR3 is TGTGCCAGCAGTGCCTACACCGGGGAGCTGTTTTTT. Its protein is CASSAYTGELFF.

The chain combines TRBV27 with TRBJ2-2; weak D call: TRBD2 (5 bases). The germline gives CDR1 MNHEY, CDR2 SMNVEV (reference sequence). The CDR3 is 14 amino acids. Trimming shortened V by 3 bases and J by 3 bases, and 8 bases separated the two germline ends. The chain's CDR3 is CASSFGVDTGELFF. In DNA, the CDR3 is TGTGCCAGCAGTTTCGGGGTGGACACCGGGGAGCTGTTTTTT.